The T cell receptor beta chain described here comes from a study of blood T cell repertoires in COVID-19 (TCRdb year 2020). Regarding the study in general: The collaborator samples originated in the United States, Italy and Spain and spanned the acute and convalescent phases of COVID-19. The prospective study material was composed of cDNA or gDNA derived from T cells, B-cell-depleted T cells, or PBMCs. Subjects who had been exposed to COVID-19, were actively infected with it, or had recovered from it provided the deeply sampled blood TCRbeta repertoires that made up the dataset. The repertoires were released in a freely available public database intended as a resource for research on the immune response to SARS-CoV-2. The samples were drawn from the first 160 participants of the ongoing ImmuneRACE study and from more than 1,000 subjects provided by 6 global collaborators. Sample metadata almost always included a de-identified subject ID, COVID-19 status, age in years and sex. HLA class I and class II types, where available, came from metadata supplied by the sample provider rather than from assay-based typing. Findings and caveats that apply to the study as a whole: The quantity of clinical and demographic metadata differed by source and by participant and was supplied without curation.

The V end gives up 8 bases and the J end 7 bases, leaving 12 bases in the junction not matched to a gene. The CDR3 covers 15 residues, taking in both the cysteine and the phenylalanine. Kept here is only the CDR3 DNA, which spans 45 bases and is read in frame from base 1. In the germline V gene (reference sequence), CDR1 corresponds to LNHDA and CDR2 to SQIVND. TCRbeta CDR3 regions were amplified from genomic DNA by means of the immunoSEQ Assay, a bias-controlled multiplex PCR. Regarding the original processing steps: Nucleated cell counts per sample were estimated from amplification of reference gene primers within the assay. To quantify the absolute abundance of each unique TCRbeta CDR3 rearrangement, sequence reads were collapsed and filtered. For each sample, productive Simpson clonality was calculated as the square root of Simpson's diversity index over productive rearrangements. In TCRdb, the immuneACCESS table is reduced to in-frame sequences with V and J assigned. These tables do not hold every clone; where another copy was compared, an unresolved V gene accounts for under half, and the others remain unexplained. The D gene and trimming were derived from the DNA, and the V and J assignments and clone size from that table. The sample table contains 200,000 to 250,000 clones; only one count was recorded for roughly 80% of them. 4% to 5.5% of the sample is held by the ten biggest clonotypes.

Collaborating institutions collected whole blood in K2EDTA tubes following their own protocols. For TCRbeta analysis, collaborator samples were shipped as frozen whole blood, as isolated PBMCs, or as DNA extracted from either sample type. Details on this clone: This clone's antigen is unknown. No base quality information exists; no much larger clone differs at one position.

The source of this sequence is a human donor in a cohort sampled during active COVID-19. What was sequenced was peripheral blood. This chain joins TRBV19 to TRBJ2-4; 9 nucleotides in the junction match TRBD2. CDR3 sequence: CASAGTSFRGNIQYF. The nucleotide sequence reads TGTGCCAGTGCCGGGACTAGCTTCAGGGGGAACATTCAGTACTTC.